These T cell receptor beta chains were read from a single sample in a study of T cells after yellow fever vaccination. TCRdb reanalysed the 5' RACE reads using MiXCR and keeps one entry per CDR3 protein. Here the sample spans about 120,000 distinct CDR3 sequences, approximately 14% being singletons. This sample comprised CD8+ T cells sorted from PBMCs, obtained 5 days after the yellow fever booster vaccination. The receptor source for this set is a man between 18 and 35 years old who received the YFV17D yellow fever vaccine. Both conserved end residues are part of each CDR3. A D gene is named only where the DNA matches it firmly. Size values are once, few and many counts, or a class for expanded clones, and some rows have none.

TRBJ2-3,TRBV12-3/TRBV12-4,.,.,CASSLLGVSQYF,TGTGCCAGCAGTTTATTGGGAGTCTCGCAGTATTTT
TRBJ2-5,TRBV12-5,few,.,CASGLASTSTQETQYF,TGTGCTAGTGGTTTGGCTTCTACGAGCACACAAGAGACCCAGTACTTC
TRBJ2-1,TRBV7-9,few,.,CASSPPQGRTNEQFF,TGTGCCAGCAGCCCCCCGCAGGGTCGTACCAATGAGCAGTTCTTC
TRBJ1-1,TRBV9,.,.,CASSGEQGPEAFF,TGTGCCAGCAGCGGAGAACAGGGCCCTGAAGCTTTCTTT
TRBJ2-5,TRBV4-1,.,.,CASSQGNGETQYF,TGCGCCAGCAGCCAAGGCAATGGAGAGACCCAGTACTTC
TRBJ2-2,TRBV14,few,.,CASSHFLGRAPATGELFF,TGTGCCAGCAGCCATTTTTTAGGCAGGGCCCCTGCCACCGGGGAGCTGTTTTTT
TRBJ2-2,TRBV19,.,TRBD2,CASSSGGFGGELFF,TGTGCCAGTAGTAGCGGGGGGTTCGGCGGGGAGCTGTTTTTT
TRBJ2-1,TRBV6-5,few,.,CASSYSGRGNEQFF,TGTGCCAGCAGTTACTCGGGTAGGGGGAATGAGCAGTTCTTC
TRBJ1-2,TRBV6-2/TRBV6-3,.,.,CASSFVNGLSPYGYTF,TGTGCCAGCAGTTTCGTGAACGGACTATCCCCCTATGGCTACACCTTC
TRBJ2-5,TRBV12-3/TRBV12-4,.,.,CASTRSVEETQYF,TGTGCCAGCACCCGCAGCGTAGAAGAGACCCAGTACTTC
TRBJ1-5,TRBV4-2,.,.,CASSQDESRAENQPQHF,TGTGCCAGCAGCCAAGACGAGAGTAGGGCGGAAAATCAGCCCCAGCATTTT
TRBJ2-5,TRBV20-1,many,TRBD2,CSARVGRVTETQYF,TGCAGTGCTAGAGTTGGGAGGGTCACAGAGACCCAGTACTTC
TRBJ2-2,TRBV9,many,.,CASSGLLLDTGELFF,TGTGCCAGCAGCGGTCTCCTCTTGGACACCGGGGAGCTGTTTTTT
TRBJ1-3,TRBV4-3,few,.,CASSPRFTSGNTIYF,TGCGCCAGCAGCCCTCGATTCACCTCTGGAAACACCATATATTTT
TRBJ1-4,TRBV6-5,few,TRBD1,CASSLRTGGPGKLFF,TGTGCCAGCAGTCTCCGGACAGGGGGCCCGGGGAAACTGTTTTTT
TRBJ2-7,TRBV13,.,.,CASSLGSGGGFYEQYF,TGTGCCAGCAGCTTAGGGAGCGGCGGGGGCTTCTACGAGCAGTACTTC
TRBJ2-2,TRBV9,few,.,CASSGETETGELFF,TGTGCCAGCAGCGGAGAGACAGAAACCGGGGAGCTGTTTTTT
TRBJ2-1,TRBV6-5,few,.,CASSYGAENEQFF,TGTGCCAGCAGTTACGGAGCGGAAAATGAGCAGTTCTTC
TRBJ2-4,TRBV20-1,many,.,CSARARTKNIQYF,TGCAGTGCTCGGGCCAGGACAAAAAACATTCAGTACTTC
TRBJ1-2,TRBV6-2/TRBV6-3,few,.,CASSTVTANYGYTF,TGTGCCAGCAGTACCGTGACAGCTAACTATGGCTACACCTTC
TRBJ2-5,TRBV4-1,few,.,CASSQDLAEQETQYF,TGCGCCAGCAGCCAAGATTTGGCAGAACAAGAGACCCAGTACTTC
TRBJ1-1,TRBV27,.,TRBD1,CASHRAGGIVTEAFF,TGTGCCAGTCACAGGGCAGGGGGGATCGTCACTGAAGCTTTCTTT
TRBJ2-1,TRBV6-6,few,.,CASALELGSYNEQFF,TGTGCCAGCGCATTGGAGCTGGGCTCCTACAATGAGCAGTTCTTC
TRBJ1-5,TRBV6-6,.,TRBD1,CASSGTGDRQPQHF,TGTGCCAGCAGCGGGACAGGGGACCGGCAGCCCCAGCATTTT
TRBJ2-4,TRBV2,few,.,CASTWTGNAGDIQYF,TGTGCCAGCACATGGACAGGAAACGCGGGGGACATTCAGTACTTC
TRBJ2-1,TRBV20-1,.,TRBD1,CSAAPGTVLNEQFF,TGCAGTGCCGCCCCCGGGACAGTCCTCAATGAGCAGTTCTTC